The T cell receptor (beta chain) under discussion was sequenced for a study of graft-versus-host responses after intestinal transplantation. Notes on the study in general: High graft-versus-host to host-versus-graft clonal ratios were seen in allografts of patients with graft-donor T cell macrochimerism.

Generated by immunoSEQ multiplex PCR, the TCRdb table keeps only in-frame clones and is missing some. Of about 54,000 clones listed, 75% to 95% are singletons. The V and J ends lost 8 bases and 2 bases respectively, with 16 bases between them. Germline CDR1 is SNHLY and CDR2 is FYNNEI. The CDR3 extends over 15 amino acids. Worth noting for this clone: Its antigen is unidentified.

This sample comprised PBMCs, obtained approximately 660 days after intestinal transplant. The clonotype originates from a human patient who received an intestinal transplant, so some T cells may come from the graft donor. This chain joins TRBV2 and TRBJ1-3; a weak D match, TRBD1 (6 bases). This CDR3 is CASARQAPTGNTIYF. In DNA form, the CDR3 reads TGTGCCAGCGCGAGACAGGCCCCTACTGGAAACACCATATATTTT.